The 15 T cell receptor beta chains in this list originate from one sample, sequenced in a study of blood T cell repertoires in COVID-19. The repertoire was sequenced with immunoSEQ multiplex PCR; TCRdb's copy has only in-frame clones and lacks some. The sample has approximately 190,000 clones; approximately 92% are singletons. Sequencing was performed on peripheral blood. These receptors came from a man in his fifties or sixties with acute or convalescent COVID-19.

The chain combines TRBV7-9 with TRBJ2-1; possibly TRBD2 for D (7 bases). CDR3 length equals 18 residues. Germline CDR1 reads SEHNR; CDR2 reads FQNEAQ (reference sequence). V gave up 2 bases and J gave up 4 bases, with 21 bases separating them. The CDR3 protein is CASSLKGGGLSPYNEQFF. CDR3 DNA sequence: TGTGCCAGCAGCTTAAAAGGGGGGGGACTGAGCCCTTACAATGAGCAGTTCTTC. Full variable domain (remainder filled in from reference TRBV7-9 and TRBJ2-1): DTGVSQNPRHKITKRGQNVTFRCDPISEHNRLYWYRQTLGQGPEFLTYFQNEAQLEKSRLLSDRFSAERPKGSFSTLEIQRTEQGDSAMYLCASSLKGGGLSPYNEQFFGPGTRLTVL.

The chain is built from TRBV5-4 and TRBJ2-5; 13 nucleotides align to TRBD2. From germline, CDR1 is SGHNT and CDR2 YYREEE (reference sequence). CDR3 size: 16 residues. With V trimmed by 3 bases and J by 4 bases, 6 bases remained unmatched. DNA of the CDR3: TGTGCCAGCAGCTCTGGACTAGCGGGAGTGTTAGAGACCCAGTACTTC. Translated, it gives CASSSGLAGVLETQYF.

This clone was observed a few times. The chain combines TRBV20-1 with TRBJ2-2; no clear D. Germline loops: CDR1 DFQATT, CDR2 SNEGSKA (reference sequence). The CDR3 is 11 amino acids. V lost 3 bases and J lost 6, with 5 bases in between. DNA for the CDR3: TGCAGTGCTAGGGGCGCCGGGGAGCTGTTTTTT. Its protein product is CSARGAGELFF.

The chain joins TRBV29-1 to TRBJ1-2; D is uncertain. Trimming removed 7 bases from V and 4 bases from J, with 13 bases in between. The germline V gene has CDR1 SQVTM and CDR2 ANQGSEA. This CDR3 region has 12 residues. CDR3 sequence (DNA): TGCAGCGCCCCCGGTGAAACCTATGGCTACACCTTC. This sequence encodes CSAPGETYGYTF. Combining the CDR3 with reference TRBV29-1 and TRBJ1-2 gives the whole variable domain SAVISQKPSRDICQRGTSLTIQCQVDSQVTMMFWYRQQPGQSLTLIATANQGSEATYESGFVIDKFPISRPNLTFSTLTVSNMSPEDSSIYLCSAPGETYGYTFGSGTRLTVV.

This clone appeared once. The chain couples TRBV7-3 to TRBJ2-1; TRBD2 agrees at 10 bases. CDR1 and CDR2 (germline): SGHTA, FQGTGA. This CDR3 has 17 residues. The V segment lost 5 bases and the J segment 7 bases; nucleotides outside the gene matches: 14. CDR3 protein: CASSPYIGIAGGNEQFF. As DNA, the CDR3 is TGTGCCAGCAGCCCATATATAGGGATAGCGGGGGGAAATGAGCAGTTCTTC.

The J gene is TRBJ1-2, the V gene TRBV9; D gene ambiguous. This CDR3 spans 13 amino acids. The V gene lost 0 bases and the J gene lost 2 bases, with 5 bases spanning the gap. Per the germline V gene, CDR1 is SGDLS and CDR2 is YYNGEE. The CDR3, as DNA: TGTGCCAGCAGCGTAGGCGGAAACTATGGCTACACCTTC. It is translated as CASSVGGNYGYTF.

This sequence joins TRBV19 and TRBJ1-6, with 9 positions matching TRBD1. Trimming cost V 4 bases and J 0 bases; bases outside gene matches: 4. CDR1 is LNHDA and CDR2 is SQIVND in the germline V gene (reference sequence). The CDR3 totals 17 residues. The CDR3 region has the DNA TGTGCCAGTAGTAGCCGACAGGGGGTCTCCTATAATTCACCCCTCCACTTT. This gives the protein CASSSRQGVSYNSPLHF.

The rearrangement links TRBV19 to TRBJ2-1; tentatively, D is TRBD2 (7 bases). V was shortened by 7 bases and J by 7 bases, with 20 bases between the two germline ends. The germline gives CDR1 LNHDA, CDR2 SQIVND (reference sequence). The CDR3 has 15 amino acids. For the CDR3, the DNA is TGTGCCAGTACCCCTGCGGGGGCTCCTCGGAATGAGCAGTTCTTC. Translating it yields CASTPAGAPRNEQFF.

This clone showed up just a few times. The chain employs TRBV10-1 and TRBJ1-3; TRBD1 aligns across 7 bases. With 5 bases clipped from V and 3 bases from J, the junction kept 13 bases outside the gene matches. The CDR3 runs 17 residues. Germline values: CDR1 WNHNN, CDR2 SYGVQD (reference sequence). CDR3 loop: CASSSPPQDRLGNTIYF. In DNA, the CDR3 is TGCGCCAGCAGTTCCCCTCCCCAGGACAGGCTTGGAAACACCATATATTTT.

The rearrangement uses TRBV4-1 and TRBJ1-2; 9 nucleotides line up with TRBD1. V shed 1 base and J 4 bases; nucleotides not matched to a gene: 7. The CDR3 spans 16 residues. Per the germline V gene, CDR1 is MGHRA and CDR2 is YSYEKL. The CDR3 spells CASSQVGQGNIYGYTF. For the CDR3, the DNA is TGCGCCAGCAGCCAAGTGGGACAGGGAAATATCTATGGCTACACCTTC.

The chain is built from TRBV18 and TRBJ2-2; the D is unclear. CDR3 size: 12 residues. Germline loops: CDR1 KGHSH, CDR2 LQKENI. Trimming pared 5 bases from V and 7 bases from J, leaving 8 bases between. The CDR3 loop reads CASSSLIGELFF. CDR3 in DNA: TGTGCCAGCTCATCCCTAATCGGGGAGCTGTTTTTT.

The CDR3 sequence: CASSLPDNTSGELFF. CDR3 nucleotides: TGTGCCAGCAGCTTACCTGACAACACCTCCGGGGAGCTGTTTTTT. This chain connects TRBV11-2 to TRBJ2-2; D is unclear. The germline V gene encodes CDR1 SGHAT and CDR2 FQNNGV. V was cut by 2 bases and J by 6 bases, with 13 bases left in between. The CDR3 totals 15 residues.

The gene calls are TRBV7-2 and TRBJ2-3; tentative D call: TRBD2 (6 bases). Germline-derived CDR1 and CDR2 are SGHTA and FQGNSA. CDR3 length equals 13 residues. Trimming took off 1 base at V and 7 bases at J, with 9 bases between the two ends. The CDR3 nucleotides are TGTGCCAGCAGCTTAGGGGGCGGGAATACGCAGTATTTT. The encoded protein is CASSLGGGNTQYF.

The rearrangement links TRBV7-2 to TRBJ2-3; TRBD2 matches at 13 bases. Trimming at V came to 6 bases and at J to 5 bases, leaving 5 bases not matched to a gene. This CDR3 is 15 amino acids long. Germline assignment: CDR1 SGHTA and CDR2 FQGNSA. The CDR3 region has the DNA TGTGCCAGCAGGCGGACTAGCGGGGGCGGAGATACGCAGTATTTT. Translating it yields CASRRTSGGGDTQYF.

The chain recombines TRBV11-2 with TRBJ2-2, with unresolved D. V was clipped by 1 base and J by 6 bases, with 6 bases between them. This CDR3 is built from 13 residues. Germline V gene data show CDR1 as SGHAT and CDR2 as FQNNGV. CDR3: CASSLGASGELFF. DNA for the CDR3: TGTGCCAGCAGCTTAGGGGCGTCCGGGGAGCTGTTTTTT.